The present entry profiles one T cell receptor beta chain with its context. This specimen belongs to a study of blood T cell repertoires in COVID-19. On the study more broadly: From the United States, Italy and Spain came samples of acute and convalescent COVID-19. From T cells, B-cell-depleted T cells, or PBMCs came the material, which was cDNA or gDNA.

Sequencing used immunoSEQ multiplex PCR; TCRdb keeps in-frame clones, though not all of them. The table shows 45,000 to 70,000 clones, with roughly four fifths occurring only once. The V gene's germline CDR1 is SGHRS and CDR2 YFSETQ. The V segment lost 3 bases and the J segment 5 bases; nucleotides outside the gene matches: 7. The CDR3 is 15 amino acids. The chain employs TRBV5-1 and TRBJ1-2; 10 positions agree with TRBD1. The specimen was peripheral blood. The clonotype was recovered from a woman of 80 years or more with acute or convalescent COVID-19. The CDR3 here is CASSSGQGIIYGYTF. In nucleotides, the CDR3 is TGCGCCAGCAGCTCGGGACAGGGGATTATTTATGGCTACACCTTC.